This T cell receptor (beta chain) appears in the sequencing data of a study of T cell responses to AZD1222 COVID-19 vaccine. As concerns this clone: Its specificity is not known.

The study, taken as a whole, reports: Researchers report vaccine-associated CD4 TCRs spanning spike, with dominance at 160-218 and 743-854. Baseline serology detected seropositivity in only a handful of AZD1222 recipients. Clonal diversity may have been underestimated, and the donors were mostly white British, with more females than males.

V was trimmed by 1 base and J by 0 bases, leaving 10 bases between them. Per germline, CDR1 MNHNY and CDR2 SVGAGI (reference sequence). The length of the CDR3 is 16 residues. TCRdb's table, derived via immunoSEQ multiplex PCR, lists solely in-frame clones and lacks some. The data hold 130,000 or so clones, with about 92% observed a single time. This TCR derives from an adult in good health. This sample comprised peripheral blood, obtained on day 0 of MenACWY control vaccination. The genes are TRBV6-6 and TRBJ1-5; D gene unclear. The CDR3, as DNA: TGTGCCAGCAGTTACTTGGGCAGTTATAGCAATCAGCCCCAGCATTTT. It yields the protein CASSYLGSYSNQPQHF.